This T cell receptor beta chain was obtained from a study of CD8 T cells in ankylosing spondylitis. Study-level results: A number of the motif variants had already been described in reactive arthritis synovial fluid and blood. Blood of patients with ankylosing spondylitis appeared to be characterized by a TCR beta motif of about 8 highly homologous variants. According to the report, clones linked to the disease were significantly enriched in matched synovial fluid samples taken from ankylosing spondylitis patients. Researchers report that disease-linked clones proved CD8+ and relatively rare in peripheral blood.

To note about this clonotype: Antigen: not known.

Trimming took 5 bases from V and 3 from J; bases not matched to a gene: 11. Germline CDR1 SEHNR, CDR2 FQNEAQ (reference sequence). The CDR3 is 16 residues long. Preparation of TCR beta libraries was done by quantitative 5'-RACE with molecular barcodes. TCRdb reprocessed the 5' RACE reads with MiXCR, giving one entry per CDR3 protein. The sample shows 350,000 or so distinct CDR3 sequences, less than 9.5% of them seen only once. This receptor was taken from a male donor with ankylosing spondylitis. The chain joins TRBV7-9 to TRBJ1-1, with 8 bases matching TRBD1. Sequencing used blood, either unsorted or a sorted T cell fraction (not recorded which). CDR3 residues: CASSPRQGWADTEAFF. Written as DNA, the CDR3 is TGTGCCAGCAGCCCCCGACAGGGGTGGGCGGACACTGAAGCTTTCTTT.